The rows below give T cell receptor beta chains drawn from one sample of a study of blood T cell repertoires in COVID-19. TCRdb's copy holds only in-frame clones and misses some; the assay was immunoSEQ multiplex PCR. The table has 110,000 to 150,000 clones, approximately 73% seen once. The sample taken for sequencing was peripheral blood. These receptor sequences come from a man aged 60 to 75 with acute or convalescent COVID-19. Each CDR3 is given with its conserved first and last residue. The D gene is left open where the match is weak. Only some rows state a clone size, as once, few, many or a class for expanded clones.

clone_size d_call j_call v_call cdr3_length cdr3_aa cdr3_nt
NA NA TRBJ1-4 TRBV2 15 CAFRQGLATNEKLFF TGTGCCTTCAGGCAGGGTCTTGCAACTAATGAAAAACTGTTTTTT
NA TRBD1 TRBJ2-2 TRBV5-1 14 CASSWGQGAGELFF TGCGCCAGCAGCTGGGGACAGGGTGCCGGGGAGCTGTTTTTT
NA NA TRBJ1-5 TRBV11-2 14 CASSLSGGSQPQHF TGTGCCAGCAGCTTATCTGGGGGGTCTCAGCCCCAGCATTTT
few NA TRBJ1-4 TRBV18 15 CASSRGTGITEKLFF TGTGCCAGCTCACGGGGAACAGGGATTACTGAAAAACTGTTTTTT
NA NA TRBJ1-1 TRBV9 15 CASSVSRGGGTEAFF TGTGCCAGCAGCGTCAGCCGGGGTGGGGGGACTGAAGCTTTCTTT
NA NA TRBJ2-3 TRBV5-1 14 CASSEAGFADTQYF TGCGCCAGCAGCGAAGCAGGGTTTGCAGATACGCAGTATTTT
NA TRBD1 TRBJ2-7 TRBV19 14 CASSRQGTLYEQYF TGTGCCAGTAGTCGACAGGGGACACTCTACGAGCAGTACTTC
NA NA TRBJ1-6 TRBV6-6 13 CASSSLSNSPLHF TGTGCCAGCAGTTCCCTGTCTAATTCACCCCTCCACTTT
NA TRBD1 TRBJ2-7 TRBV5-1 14 CASSPGTGGNEQYF TGCGCCAGCAGCCCCGGGACAGGGGGCAACGAGCAGTACTTC
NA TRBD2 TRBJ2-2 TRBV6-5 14 CASRREWGTGELFF TGTGCCAGCAGGCGGGAGTGGGGTACCGGGGAGCTGTTTTTT
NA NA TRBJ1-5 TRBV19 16 CASSQGTRGSNQPQHF TGTGCCAGTAGTCAGGGTACCAGGGGATCGAATCAGCCCCAGCATTTT
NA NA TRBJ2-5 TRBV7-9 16 CASSSLSWSGGETQYF TGTGCCAGCAGCTCCCTAAGCTGGAGCGGTGGGGAGACCCAGTACTTC
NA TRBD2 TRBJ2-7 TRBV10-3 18 CATRPGLAGGYGPYEQYF TGTGCCACCCGACCGGGACTAGCGGGAGGCTACGGCCCATACGAGCAGTACTTC
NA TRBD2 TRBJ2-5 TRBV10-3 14 CAISGRLAGETQYF TGTGCCATCAGTGGCAGACTAGCCGGGGAGACCCAGTACTTC
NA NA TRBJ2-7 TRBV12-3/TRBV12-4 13 CASSLTGPYEQYF TGTGCCAGCAGTTTAACGGGTCCCTACGAGCAGTACTTC
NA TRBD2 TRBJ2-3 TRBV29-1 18 CSVARTSGSGGSTDTQYF TGCAGCGTTGCACGGACTAGCGGGAGTGGGGGAAGCACAGATACGCAGTATTTT
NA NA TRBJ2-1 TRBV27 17 CASSKRTDSHVNNEQFF TGTGCCAGCAGTAAAAGAACTGACAGCCACGTAAACAATGAGCAGTTCTTC
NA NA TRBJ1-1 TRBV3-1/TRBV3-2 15 CASSQGPTTRTEAFF TGTGCCAGCAGCCAAGGTCCCACAACGAGGACTGAAGCTTTCTTT
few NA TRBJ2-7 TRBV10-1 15 CASSESVASSYEQYF TGCGCCAGCAGTGAGTCCGTCGCTAGCTCCTACGAGCAGTACTTC
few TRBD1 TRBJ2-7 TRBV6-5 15 CASSYDRGRFSEQYF TGTGCCAGCAGTTACGACAGGGGGCGCTTCAGCGAGCAGTACTTC
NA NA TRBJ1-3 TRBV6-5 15 CASSNQGSSGNTIYF TGTGCCAGCAGTAACCAGGGGAGCTCTGGAAACACCATATATTTT
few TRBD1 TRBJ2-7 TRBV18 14 CASSPGQGSYEQYF TGTGCCAGCTCACCGGGACAGGGGAGCTACGAGCAGTACTTC
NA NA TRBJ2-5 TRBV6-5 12 CASSPGGETQYF TGTGCCAGCAGCCCAGGGGGGGAGACCCAGTACTTC
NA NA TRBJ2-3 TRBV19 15 CASSIFPGSTDTQYF TGTGCCAGTAGTATATTCCCGGGGAGCACAGATACGCAGTATTTT
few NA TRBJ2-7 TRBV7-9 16 CASSFSVGRGLYEQYF TGTGCCAGCAGCTTTTCGGTAGGCAGGGGTCTCTACGAGCAGTACTTC
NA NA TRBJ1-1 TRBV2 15 CASRDSSTPNTEAFF TGTGCCAGCAGGGACTCAAGTACGCCGAACACTGAAGCTTTCTTT
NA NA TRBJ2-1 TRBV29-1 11 CGSRGYNEQFF TGCGGATCCCGGGGGTACAATGAGCAGTTCTTC
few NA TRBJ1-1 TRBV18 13 CASSMSGDTEAFF TGTGCCAGCTCAATGAGCGGGGACACTGAAGCTTTCTTT
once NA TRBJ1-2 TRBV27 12 CASSTGAGGYTF TGTGCCAGCTCCACCGGGGCGGGGGGCTACACCTTC
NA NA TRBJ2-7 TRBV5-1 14 CASSLATGGYEQYF TGCGCCAGCAGCTTGGCGACAGGAGGCTACGAGCAGTACTTC
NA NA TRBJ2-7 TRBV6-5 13 CASSYSQGYEQYF TGTGCCAGCAGTTACTCCCAGGGCTACGAGCAGTACTTC
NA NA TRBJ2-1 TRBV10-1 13 CASSAAGNNEQFF TGCGCCAGCAGTGCGGCAGGGAACAATGAGCAGTTCTTC
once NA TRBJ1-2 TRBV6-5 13 CASRPTGIYGYTF TGTGCCAGCAGACCTACAGGGATCTATGGCTACACCTTC
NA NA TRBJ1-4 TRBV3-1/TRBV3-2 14 CASSRRTLGEKLFF TGTGCCAGCTCACGTAGGACATTGGGTGAAAAACTGTTTTTT
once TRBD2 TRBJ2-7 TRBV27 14 CASSSSSGTYEQYF TGTGCCAGCAGTTCTTCTAGCGGGACCTACGAGCAGTACTTC
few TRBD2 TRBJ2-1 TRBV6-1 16 CASSGLAGVGYNEQFF TGTGCCAGCAGTGGACTAGCGGGAGTGGGCTACAATGAGCAGTTCTTC
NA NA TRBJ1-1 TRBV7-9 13 CASSSRVDTEAFF TGTGCCAGCAGCTCGAGGGTGGACACTGAAGCTTTCTTT
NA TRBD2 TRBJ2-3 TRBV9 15 CASSVGGRVTDTQYF TGTGCCAGCAGCGTAGGTGGGAGGGTCACAGATACGCAGTATTTT
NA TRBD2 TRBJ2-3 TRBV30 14 CACQREGSFDTQYF TGTGCCTGTCAGCGGGAGGGTTCTTTCGATACGCAGTATTTT
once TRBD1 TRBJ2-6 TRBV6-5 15 CASLGQGAGANVLTF TGTGCCAGTCTGGGACAGGGGGCTGGGGCCAACGTCCTGACTTTC
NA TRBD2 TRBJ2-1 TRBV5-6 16 CASSSSLAGVGNEQFF TGTGCCAGCAGCTCGTCACTAGCGGGAGTAGGCAATGAGCAGTTCTTC
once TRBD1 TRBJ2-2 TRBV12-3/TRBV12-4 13 CASTGGKTGELFF TGTGCCAGCACAGGGGGCAAGACCGGGGAGCTGTTTTTT